What follows describes a single T cell receptor beta chain. What it recognizes is unknown. At one end, the junction sequence differs from germline, possibly due to a read error. This CDR3 has 14 amino acids. From germline, CDR1 is MNHNS and CDR2 SASEGT. The source of the sample is a study of cytomegalovirus exposure and HLA in healthy donors. The PCR made use of 60 Vbeta and 13 Jbeta primers. This table comes from immunoSEQ multiplex PCR, and its TCRdb copy is limited to in-frame clones, with some not included. In the table there are tens of thousands of clones, approximately 77% of which are singletons. Study conclusions and caveats: Segments of the TCR beta V type were, in most cases, productive about 90% or about 30% of the time in an earlier analysis. HLA alleles were associated with 15,000 to 20,000 TCR beta sequences in a later analysis at 0.05 false discovery rate. High specificity and sensitivity for cytomegalovirus status were reported for the classifier.

The V gene is TRBV6-1, the J gene TRBJ2-1, with 8 bases lining up with TRBD1. The receptor was isolated from a man aged 25 to 40 in good health and CMV-seronegative. The sequenced material came from PBMCs. CDR3 DNA: TGTGCCAGCAGTAGGACAGGGCCTTACAATGCGCAGTTCTTC. This gives the protein CASSRTGPYNAQFF.